The rows below give T cell receptor beta chains drawn from one sample of a study of STAT3 mutations in large granular lymphocyte leukemia. Sequencing was performed with immunoSEQ multiplex PCR; in TCRdb, only in-frame clones are kept and a portion is missing. The sample has some 2,500 clones; roughly 45% are singletons. The sample comprised peripheral blood mononuclear cells. These receptors came from a man between 60 and 75 years old with T-cell large granular lymphocyte leukemia. Some clones in this sample may be carry-over from other donors' samples. Both conserved end residues are part of each CDR3. Each record gives: CDR3 length, J gene, V gene, CDR3 protein.

15 | TRBJ1-6 | TRBV15 | CATSRKPGQNSPLHF
13 | TRBJ1-1 | TRBV30 | CAWSRTSYTEAFF
14 | TRBJ1-1 | TRBV5-1 | CASSLLQGYTEAFF
13 | TRBJ1-1 | TRBV7-9 | CASSPQANTEAFF
14 | TRBJ1-1 | TRBV15 | CATSRARANTEAFF
14 | TRBJ1-1 | TRBV4-3 | CASSPSGVGTEAFF
14 | TRBJ2-1 | TRBV7-9 | CASSFTGGRNEQFF
16 | TRBJ1-5 | TRBV5-1 | CASSSGGGDGNQPQHF
13 | TRBJ2-3 | TRBV5-1 | CASGTGAVDTQYF
16 | TRBJ2-7 | TRBV7-2 | CASSLEGGPSSYEQYF
16 | TRBJ2-7 | TRBV6-5 | CASSYSGSGGPYEQYF
13 | TRBJ2-7 | TRBV27 | CASSFQGAYEQYF
14 | TRBJ1-2 | TRBV7-9 | CASSQGTGEYGYTF
14 | TRBJ2-3 | TRBV5-1 | CASSLGEVADTQYF
14 | TRBJ1-6 | TRBV5-4 | CASSLDRTNSPLHF
14 | TRBJ1-5 | TRBV19 | CASSIPFPNQPQHF
11 | TRBJ1-1 | TRBV30 | CAWSIQGEAFF
13 | TRBJ2-7 | TRBV7-9 | CASSQESSYEQYF
15 | TRBJ1-1 | TRBV6-5 | CASSYSKGGNTEAFF
12 | TRBJ2-7 | TRBV30 | CAWSVKTGEQYF
14 | TRBJ1-1 | TRBV18 | CASSPGGGGGEAFF
16 | TRBJ2-3 | TRBV6-6 | CASSAPGTQAPHTQYF
14 | TRBJ1-2 | TRBV5-1 | CASSPVGGDYGYTF
14 | TRBJ1-4 | TRBV5-1 | CASSAGSGDEKLFF
13 | TRBJ1-1 | TRBV30 | CAWQVAALGKAFF
11 | TRBJ1-4 | TRBV20-1 | CSANTGEKLFF